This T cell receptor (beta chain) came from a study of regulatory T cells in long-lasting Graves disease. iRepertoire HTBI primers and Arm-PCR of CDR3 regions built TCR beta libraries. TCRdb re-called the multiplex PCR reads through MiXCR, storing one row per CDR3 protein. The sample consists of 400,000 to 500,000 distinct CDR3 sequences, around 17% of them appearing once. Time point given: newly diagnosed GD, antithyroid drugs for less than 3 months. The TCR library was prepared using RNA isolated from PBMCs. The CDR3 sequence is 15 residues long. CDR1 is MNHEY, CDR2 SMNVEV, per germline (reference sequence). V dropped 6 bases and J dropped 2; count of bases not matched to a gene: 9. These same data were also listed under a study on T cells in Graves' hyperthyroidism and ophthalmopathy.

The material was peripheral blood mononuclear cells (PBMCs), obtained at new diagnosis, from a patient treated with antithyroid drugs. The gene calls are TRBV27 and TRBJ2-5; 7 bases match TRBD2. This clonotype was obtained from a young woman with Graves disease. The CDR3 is CASRTRGSKQETQYF. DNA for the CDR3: TGTGCCAGCAGAACCCGCGGGAGTAAACAAGAGACCCAGTACTTC.